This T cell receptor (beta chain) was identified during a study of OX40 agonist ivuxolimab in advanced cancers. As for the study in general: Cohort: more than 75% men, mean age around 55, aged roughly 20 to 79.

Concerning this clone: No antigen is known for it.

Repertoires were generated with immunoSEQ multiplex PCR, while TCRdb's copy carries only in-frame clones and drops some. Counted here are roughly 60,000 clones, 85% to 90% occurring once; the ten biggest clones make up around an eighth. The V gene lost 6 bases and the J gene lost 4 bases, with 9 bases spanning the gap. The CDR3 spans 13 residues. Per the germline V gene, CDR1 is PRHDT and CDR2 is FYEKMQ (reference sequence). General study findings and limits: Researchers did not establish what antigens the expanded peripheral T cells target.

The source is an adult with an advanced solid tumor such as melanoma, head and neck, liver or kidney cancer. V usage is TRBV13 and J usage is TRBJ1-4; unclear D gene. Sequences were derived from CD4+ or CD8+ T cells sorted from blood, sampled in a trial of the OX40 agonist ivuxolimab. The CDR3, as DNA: TGTGCCAGCAGATCCGGGAGTAATGAAAAACTGTTTTTT. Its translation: CASRSGSNEKLFF. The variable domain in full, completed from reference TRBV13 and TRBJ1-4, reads AAGVIQSPRHLIKEKRETATLKCYPIPRHDTVYWYQQGPGQDPQFLISFYEKMQSDKGSIPDRFSAQQFSDYHSELNMSSLELGDSALYFCASRSGSNEKLFFGSGTQLSVL.